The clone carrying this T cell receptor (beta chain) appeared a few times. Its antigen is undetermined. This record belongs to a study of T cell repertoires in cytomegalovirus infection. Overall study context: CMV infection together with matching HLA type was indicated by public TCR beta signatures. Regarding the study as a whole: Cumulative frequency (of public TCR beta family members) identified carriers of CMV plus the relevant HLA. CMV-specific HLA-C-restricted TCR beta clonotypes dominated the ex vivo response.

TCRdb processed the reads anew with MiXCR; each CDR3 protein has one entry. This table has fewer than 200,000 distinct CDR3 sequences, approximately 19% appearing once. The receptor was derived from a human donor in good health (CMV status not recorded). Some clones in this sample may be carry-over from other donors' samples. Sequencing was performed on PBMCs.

The CDR3 DNA reads as TGTGCCAGCAGCAATAGCCGCTCAGGGTACGAGCAGTACTTC. It is translated as CASSNSRSGYEQYF. V is TRBV7-2 and J is TRBJ2-7; a possible D gene is TRBD1 (5 bases). The CDR3 extends over 14 amino acids. Germline loops: CDR1 SGHTA, CDR2 FQGNSA. V was pared by 5 bases and J by 4 bases, with 15 bases between. The full variable domain, completed using reference TRBV7-2 and TRBJ2-7, is GAGVSQSPSNKVTEKGKDVELRCDPISGHTALYWYRQSLGQGLEFLIYFQGNSAPDKSGLPSDRFSAERTGGSVSTLTIQRTQQEDSAVYLCASSNSRSGYEQYFGPGTRLTVT.